This T cell receptor (beta chain) was retrieved from a study of blood T cells in healthy people across ages. Together with a sample-barcoded 5' primer, a J-beta primer mix was included in a second PCR lasting about 7 to 11 cycles. TCRdb analysed the 5' RACE reads with MiXCR anew, one entry per CDR3 protein. The sample carries some 1.5 million distinct CDR3 sequences, under 30% recorded once. V lost 2 bases and J lost 9; bases outside the gene matches: 5. The CDR3 runs 15 residues. The V gene's germline CDR1 is SEHNR and CDR2 FQNEAQ (reference sequence). Extraction of total RNA produced a minimum of 5 micrograms from each sample.

Sequenced sample: blood. The genes are TRBV7-9 and TRBJ2-1, with TRBD2 identical over 12 bases. The receptor comes from a woman aged 30 to 39 in good health. CDR3 coding DNA: TGTGCCAGCAGCTTACTAACTAGCGGGAGGTCTGAGCAGTTCTTC. Amino acids: CASSLLTSGRSEQFF.